This entry describes one TCR beta chain. These data are taken from a study of blood T cell repertoires in COVID-19. Whole-study context: Material from acute and convalescent COVID-19 was sourced from the United States, Italy and Spain. Nucleic acid was either cDNA or gDNA, and it came from T cells, B-cell-depleted T cells, or PBMCs.

Trimming cost V 0 bases and J 10 bases, with 7 bases left between them. The CDR3 covers 13 residues. The V gene's germline CDR1 is MNHNS and CDR2 SASEGT. Per the original methods: Estimation of nucleated cell counts was performed using reference gene primer amplification. Profiling relied on immunoSEQ multiplex PCR, and the TCRdb table lists in-frame clones only, not all of them. V, J and clone size are taken as reported in that table, and D and trimming were inferred from the DNA itself. The sample shows over 60,000 clones, roughly 89% of them seen only once. The rearrangement uses TRBV6-1 and TRBJ2-6; D unclear. The TCR was taken from a man aged 50-60 years with acute or convalescent COVID-19. Source material: peripheral blood. The CDR3 coding sequence is TGTGCCAGCAGTGAAGCGCGTAAAAACGTCCTGACTTTC. Translating it yields CASSEARKNVLTF.